These T cell receptor beta chains were read from a single sample in a study of early T cells in non-severe SARS-CoV-2 infection. TCRdb used MiXCR to reprocess the 5' RACE reads, holding one entry per CDR3 protein. The sample has tens of thousands of distinct CDR3 sequences, 8.8% seen once; the top ten hold over 10%. The starting material was whole blood, obtained at baseline. Every receptor here comes from an adult who was a healthcare worker with PCR-confirmed SARS-CoV-2 infection or an uninfected control (not recorded which). The CDR3 runs from the conserved cysteine through the conserved F or W. D genes are given only for firm matches. A clone size is listed for some rows: how often the clone was seen (once, few, many), or a class if it is expanded.

abundance	v_gene	j_gene	d_gene	CDR3nt	CDR3aa
NA	TRBV12-3/TRBV12-4	TRBJ1-5	NA	TGTGCCAGCAGTTTTGGGGGTGGGGTATTCAATCAGCCCCAGCATTTT	CASSFGGGVFNQPQHF
NA	TRBV6-6	TRBJ2-4	NA	TGTGCCAGCGGGACGGAAGGGGACATTCAGTACTTC	CASGTEGDIQYF
many	TRBV5-1	TRBJ1-4	NA	TGCGCCAGCAGCTCCGGACAGATTAATGAAAAACTGTTTTTT	CASSSGQINEKLFF
NA	TRBV12-3/TRBV12-4	TRBJ2-3	NA	TGTGCCAGCACTTTAGTAGGGGGTCGCACAGATACGCAGTATTTT	CASTLVGGRTDTQYF
few	TRBV11-2	TRBJ1-2	TRBD1	TGTGCCAGCAGCGCATACAGGGGAGGTGTTGGCTACACCTTC	CASSAYRGGVGYTF
few	TRBV28	TRBJ2-7	NA	TGTGCCAGCAGTTTCAGCCAAACCTACGAGCAGTACTTC	CASSFSQTYEQYF
many	TRBV18	TRBJ1-6	TRBD1	TGTGCCAGCTCCCAGAACAGACAGGGAGAATCACCCCTCCACTTT	CASSQNRQGESPLHF
few	TRBV5-6	TRBJ2-5	NA	TGTGCCAGCAGCCCCAACCCCGTTGGGGAGACCCAGTACTTC	CASSPNPVGETQYF
few	TRBV28	TRBJ1-4	NA	TGTGCCAGCAGTTTAAGACGCCGATGGGAAAAACTGTTTTTT	CASSLRRRWEKLFF
few	TRBV12-3/TRBV12-4	TRBJ2-7	NA	TGTGCCAGCATCCAAACTGGGCAGGGAGCCTACGAGCAGTACTTC	CASIQTGQGAYEQYF
NA	TRBV11-3	TRBJ2-2	NA	TGTGCCAGCAGCCCCGTTGGGACACTTACCGGGGAGCTGTTTTTT	CASSPVGTLTGELFF
many	TRBV27	TRBJ1-1	TRBD1	TGTGCCAGCAGTTTATCAGGCATGGACAGGGGCACTGAAGCTTTCTTT	CASSLSGMDRGTEAFF
NA	TRBV12-3/TRBV12-4	TRBJ2-7	TRBD2	TGTGCCAGCAGTTGGGAGCGGGGGAACTACGAGCAGTACTTC	CASSWERGNYEQYF
NA	TRBV5-5	TRBJ2-7	TRBD2	TGTGCCAGCAGCTTTGGCGGGGGCTCCTACGAGCAGTACTTC	CASSFGGGSYEQYF
NA	TRBV5-1	TRBJ2-1	TRBD2	TGCGCCAGCAGCTTGGTGGGTGGGCGGGAGCCCTACAATGAGCAGTTCTTC	CASSLVGGREPYNEQFF
few	TRBV11-1	TRBJ1-5	NA	TGTGCCAGCAGCCGTAACAGGGCCAATCAGCCCCAGCATTTT	CASSRNRANQPQHF
many	TRBV20-1	TRBJ1-1	TRBD1	TGCAGTGCTAGCAACCCGAAAACTATACAGGGGACGGACACTGAAGCTTTCTTT	CSASNPKTIQGTDTEAFF
few	TRBV24-1	TRBJ2-2	NA	TGTGCCACCAGTGTAGGAGGCACCGGGGAGCTGTTTTTT	CATSVGGTGELFF
many	TRBV6-6	TRBJ1-1	TRBD1	TGTGCCAGCAGTTATCAGGGGGCAGGTGAAGCTTTCTTT	CASSYQGAGEAFF
many	TRBV4-1	TRBJ2-3	NA	TGCGCCAGCAGCCAAGCGGCTGGGACGCAGTATTTT	CASSQAAGTQYF
many	TRBV15	TRBJ2-7	NA	TGTGCCACCAGCAGGGAAACGGGACTGTCCTACGAGCAGTACTTC	CATSRETGLSYEQYF
NA	TRBV6-5	TRBJ2-5	NA	TGTGCGAGCAGTCCAGCACAAGAGACCCAGTACTTC	CASSPAQETQYF
NA	TRBV4-3	TRBJ2-1	NA	TGCGCCAGCAGCCAAGGTGGGCGGGCCCACTACAATGAGCAGTTCTTC	CASSQGGRAHYNEQFF
NA	TRBV7-2	TRBJ2-7	TRBD2	TGTGCCAGCAGCTTCGCAGTGGCTAGCGGAGAGCAGTACTTC	CASSFAVASGEQYF
few	TRBV20-1	TRBJ2-3	NA	TGCAGTGCTAGGTATGGAGCGGTCGATACGCAGTATTTT	CSARYGAVDTQYF